A selection of T cell receptor beta chains follows, all from one sample in a study of shared clonotypes between healthy human individuals. The data were produced by immunoSEQ multiplex PCR, yet TCRdb's version contains in-frame clones alone and is incomplete. The table includes approximately 2.4 million clones, 90% to 96% detected once. What was sequenced was naive CD4+ T cells sorted from blood. The receptors shown here come from a man in his late teens or twenties in good health. CDR3s include the opening cysteine and the closing phenylalanine or tryptophan. Fields, in order: CDR3 protein, CDR3 DNA, V gene, clone size, D gene, J gene. D genes are given only for firm matches. The listing skips clone size in some rows; elsewhere it reads once, few, many or a size class.

CASSFFGGQETQYF,TGTGCCAGCAGCTTCTTCGGGGGTCAAGAGACCCAGTACTTC,TRBV7-9,.,.,TRBJ2-5
CASSLAGYEQFF,TGTGCCAGCAGCTTAGCAGGCTATGAGCAGTTCTTC,TRBV5-6,.,.,TRBJ2-1
CASSYSGTAGGYTF,TGTGCCAGCAGTTACTCGGGGACAGCGGGGGGCTACACCTTC,TRBV6-5,.,TRBD1,TRBJ1-2
CASQGTGFNQPQHF,TGTGCCAGCCAGGGGACAGGCTTCAATCAGCCCCAGCATTTT,TRBV6-6,.,TRBD1,TRBJ1-5
CSVDRGPGQPQHF,TGCAGCGTCGACAGGGGGCCGGGCCAGCCCCAGCATTTT,TRBV29-1,.,TRBD1,TRBJ1-5
CASSQFSGNSETQYF,TGTGCCAGCAGCCAATTTTCGGGGAATTCGGAGACCCAGTACTTC,TRBV4-2,.,.,TRBJ2-5
CASSRNRAGSTDTQYF,TGCGCCAGCAGCCGCAATCGGGCGGGCAGCACAGATACGCAGTATTTT,TRBV4-3,.,.,TRBJ2-3
CATTQVAAGNTIYF,TGTGCCACTACACAAGTGGCCGCTGGAAACACCATATATTTT,TRBV11-2,.,.,TRBJ1-3
CASSFGQVYEQYF,TGTGCCAGCAGTTTCGGACAGGTCTACGAGCAGTACTTC,TRBV6-6,.,TRBD1,TRBJ2-7
CASSLDVLAGKSYEQYF,TGCGCCAGCAGCTTGGATGTACTAGCGGGTAAATCCTACGAGCAGTACTTC,TRBV5-1,.,TRBD2,TRBJ2-7
CASSPTGQGTDTQYF,TGTGCCAGCAGCCCCACGGGACAGGGGACCGATACGCAGTATTTT,TRBV5-6,once,TRBD1,TRBJ2-3
CASSRTGSGTGELFF,TGTGCCAGCAGCCGAACGGGTAGTGGCACCGGGGAGCTGTTTTTT,TRBV14,.,.,TRBJ2-2
CASSLVGTSGRSSYEQYF,TGTGCCAGCAGCTTAGTCGGGACTAGCGGGAGGAGCTCCTACGAGCAGTACTTC,TRBV7-2,.,TRBD2,TRBJ2-7
CASKEEGLHYGYTF,TGCGCCAGCAAGGAAGAGGGGCTCCACTATGGCTACACCTTC,TRBV10-2,.,.,TRBJ1-2
CAWSEALGIGIADTQYF,TGTGCCTGGAGTGAGGCGTTGGGCATAGGCATTGCAGATACGCAGTATTTT,TRBV30,.,.,TRBJ2-3
CASSFAGGPGEQFF,TGCGCCAGCAGCTTCGCGGGAGGGCCCGGAGAGCAGTTCTTC,TRBV5-1,.,TRBD2,TRBJ2-1
CASSLGRGSGNTIYF,TGCGCCAGCAGCTTGGGCAGGGGTTCAGGAAACACCATATATTTT,TRBV5-1,.,.,TRBJ1-3
CAIRSGTGLYDYGYTF,TGTGCCATCCGATCCGGGACAGGCCTATACGATTATGGCTACACCTTC,TRBV10-3,.,TRBD1,TRBJ1-2